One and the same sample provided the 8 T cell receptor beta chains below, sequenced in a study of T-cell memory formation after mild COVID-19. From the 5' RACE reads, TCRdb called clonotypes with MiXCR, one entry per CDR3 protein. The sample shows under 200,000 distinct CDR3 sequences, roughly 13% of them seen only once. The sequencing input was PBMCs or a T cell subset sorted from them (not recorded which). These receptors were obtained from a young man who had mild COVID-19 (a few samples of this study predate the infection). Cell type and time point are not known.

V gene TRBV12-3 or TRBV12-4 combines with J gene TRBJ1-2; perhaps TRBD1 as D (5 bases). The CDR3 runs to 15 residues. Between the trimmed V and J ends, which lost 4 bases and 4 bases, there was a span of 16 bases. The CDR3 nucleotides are TGTGCCAGCAGTTCGTGGGAGGGGTACGGCTATGGCTACACCTTC. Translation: CASSSWEGYGYGYTF.

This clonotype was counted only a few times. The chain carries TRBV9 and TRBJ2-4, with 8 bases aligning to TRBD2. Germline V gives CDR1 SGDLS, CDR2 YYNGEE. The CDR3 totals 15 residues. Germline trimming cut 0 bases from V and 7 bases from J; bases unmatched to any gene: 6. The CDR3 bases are TGTGCCAGCAGCGTAGAAGGGACTAGAGGTAACATTCAGTACTTC. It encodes CASSVEGTRGNIQYF.

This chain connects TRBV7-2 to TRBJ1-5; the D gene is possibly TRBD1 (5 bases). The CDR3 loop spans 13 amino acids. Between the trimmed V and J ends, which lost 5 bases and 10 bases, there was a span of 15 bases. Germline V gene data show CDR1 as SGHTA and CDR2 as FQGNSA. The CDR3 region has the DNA TGTGCCAGCAGCCTGGCGGGTAGGGGACCCCAGCATTTT. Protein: CASSLAGRGPQHF. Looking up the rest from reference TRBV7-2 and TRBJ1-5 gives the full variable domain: GAGVSQSPSNKVTEKGKDVELRCDPISGHTALYWYRQSLGQGLEFLIYFQGNSAPDKSGLPSDRFSAERTGGSVSTLTIQRTQQEDSAVYLCASSLAGRGPQHFGDGTRLSIL.

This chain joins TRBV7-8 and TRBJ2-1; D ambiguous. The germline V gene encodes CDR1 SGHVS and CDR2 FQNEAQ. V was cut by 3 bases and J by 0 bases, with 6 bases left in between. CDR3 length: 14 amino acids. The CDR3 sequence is CASSFRFSYNEQFF. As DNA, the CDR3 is TGTGCCAGCAGCTTCCGGTTCTCCTACAATGAGCAGTTCTTC.

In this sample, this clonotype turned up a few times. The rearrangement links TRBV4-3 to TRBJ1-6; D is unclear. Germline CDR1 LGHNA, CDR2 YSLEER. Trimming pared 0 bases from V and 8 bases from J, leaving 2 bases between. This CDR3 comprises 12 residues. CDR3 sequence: CASSQDYSPLHF. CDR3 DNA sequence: TGCGCCAGCAGCCAAGACTATTCACCCCTCCACTTT.

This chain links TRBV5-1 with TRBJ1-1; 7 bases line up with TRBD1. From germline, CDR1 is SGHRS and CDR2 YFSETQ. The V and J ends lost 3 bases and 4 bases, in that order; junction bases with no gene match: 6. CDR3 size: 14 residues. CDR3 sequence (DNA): TGCGCCAGCAGCTATGGGACAGCGGGCACTGAAGCTTTCTTT. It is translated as CASSYGTAGTEAFF.

CDR3 bases: TGTGCCAGCTCACCTGGGGTCCCGAACACCGGGGAGCTGTTTTTT. Translation: CASSPGVPNTGELFF. This chain joins TRBV18 and TRBJ2-2; D ambiguous. Germline values: CDR1 KGHSH, CDR2 LQKENI. Deletions cut 3 bases from V and 0 bases from J, with 8 bases between. The CDR3 is made up of 15 amino acids.

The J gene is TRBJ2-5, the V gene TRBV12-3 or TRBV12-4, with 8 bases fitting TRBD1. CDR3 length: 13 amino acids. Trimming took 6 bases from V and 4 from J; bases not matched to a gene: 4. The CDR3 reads CASRRDRGETQYF. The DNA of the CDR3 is TGTGCCAGCAGGAGAGACAGGGGAGAGACCCAGTACTTC.